This is a list of T cell receptor beta chains from one sample in a study of technical replicates of blood from a few donors. Clones were sequenced by immunoSEQ multiplex PCR, and TCRdb holds only the in-frame ones, with some missing. The sample lists tens of thousands of clones; approximately 97% were seen once. Sequencing used T cells isolated from PBMCs. Receptor source: a human donor in good health. The CDR3 runs from the conserved cysteine through the conserved F or W. The order of the fields is J gene, V gene, clone size, CDR3 protein. Size is stated for part of the rows, as once, few or many counts, or as a class when the clone is expanded.

TRBJ2-1	TRBV29-1	once	CSALQGSTYNEQFF
TRBJ1-1	TRBV28	-	CASSSQQGGNTEAFF
TRBJ2-3	TRBV10-1	-	CASSEHYTDTQYF
TRBJ1-1	TRBV5-6	-	CASSPDRGGSFTEAFF
TRBJ2-1	TRBV7-2	-	CASSPRDRYNEQFF
TRBJ2-3	TRBV9	-	CASSVAGSRSDTQYF
TRBJ2-5	TRBV7-2	-	CASSKTREETQYF
TRBJ2-7	TRBV6-5	once	CASRGVSATSYEQYF
TRBJ1-2	TRBV29-1	-	CSADGSGYTF
TRBJ2-5	TRBV27	-	CASIGGPRETQYF
TRBJ2-7	TRBV5-4	-	CASSLPPGSFYEQYF
TRBJ1-5	TRBV9	-	CASSLGTGGNQPQHF
TRBJ2-3	TRBV9	-	CASSEAGGRGDTQYF